A selection of T cell receptor beta chains follows, all from one sample in a study of cytomegalovirus exposure and HLA in healthy donors. The method was immunoSEQ multiplex PCR; TCRdb's version includes in-frame clones alone and lacks a portion of them. This table holds some 190,000 clones, over 60% found once. Input material: PBMCs. The origin of the receptors is a man between 18 and 29 years old in good health and CMV-seronegative. The CDR3 runs from the conserved cysteine through the conserved F or W. The order of the fields is clone size, V gene, J gene, D gene, CDR3 protein, CDR3 DNA. D genes are given only for firm matches. The listing skips clone size in some rows; elsewhere it reads once, few, many or a size class.

abundance: NA
v_gene: TRBV7-9
j_gene: TRBJ2-1
d_gene: NA
CDR3aa: CASNGLIDEQFF
CDR3nt: TGTGCCAGCAACGGACTTATCGATGAGCAGTTCTTC

abundance: NA
v_gene: TRBV10-3
j_gene: TRBJ2-5
d_gene: NA
CDR3aa: CATSDLRETQYF
CDR3nt: TGTGCCACCTCTGATCTGAGGGAGACCCAGTACTTC

abundance: NA
v_gene: TRBV18
j_gene: TRBJ2-4
d_gene: NA
CDR3aa: CASSREAGHIQYF
CDR3nt: TGTGCCAGCTCACGGGAGGCTGGGCACATTCAGTACTTC

abundance: few
v_gene: TRBV29-1
j_gene: TRBJ2-5
d_gene: TRBD1
CDR3aa: CSVQGALTKTQYF
CDR3nt: TGCAGCGTTCAGGGGGCGCTTACAAAGACCCAGTACTTC

abundance: NA
v_gene: TRBV12-2
j_gene: TRBJ2-7
d_gene: NA
CDR3aa: CASRLARPRDYEQYF
CDR3nt: TGTGCAAGTCGCTTAGCGCGTCCCAGGGACTACGAGCAGTACTTC

abundance: once
v_gene: TRBV27
j_gene: TRBJ1-5
d_gene: TRBD1
CDR3aa: CASSLGTGGNQPQHF
CDR3nt: TGTGCCAGCAGTCTCGGGACAGGGGGCAATCAGCCCCAGCATTTT

abundance: NA
v_gene: TRBV4-1
j_gene: TRBJ2-5
d_gene: NA
CDR3aa: CASSQDPLIGQETQYF
CDR3nt: TGCGCCAGCAGCCAAGATCCCTTAATCGGCCAAGAGACCCAGTACTTC

abundance: NA
v_gene: TRBV10-2
j_gene: TRBJ2-7
d_gene: TRBD2
CDR3aa: CASSSLAGYEQYF
CDR3nt: TGCGCCAGCTCCTCTCTAGCGGGCTACGAGCAGTACTTC

abundance: few
v_gene: TRBV5-4
j_gene: TRBJ2-2
d_gene: NA
CDR3aa: CASSPLTGELFF
CDR3nt: TGTGCCAGCAGCCCACTCACCGGGGAGCTGTTTTTT

abundance: few
v_gene: TRBV2
j_gene: TRBJ1-5
d_gene: NA
CDR3aa: CASSEDRGNQPQHF
CDR3nt: TGTGCCAGCAGTGAAGATCGGGGCAATCAGCCCCAGCATTTT

abundance: once
v_gene: TRBV6-5
j_gene: TRBJ1-5
d_gene: TRBD1
CDR3aa: CASSPRGRGQPQHF
CDR3nt: TGTGCCAGCAGTCCCAGGGGGCGCGGTCAGCCCCAGCATTTT

abundance: NA
v_gene: TRBV28
j_gene: TRBJ1-2
d_gene: NA
CDR3aa: CASSLRDYGYTF
CDR3nt: TGTGCCAGCAGTTTACGGGACTATGGCTACACCTTC

abundance: NA
v_gene: TRBV9
j_gene: TRBJ1-6
d_gene: TRBD1
CDR3aa: CASSTGDRGDSPLHF
CDR3nt: TGTGCCAGCAGCACAGGGGACAGGGGTGATTCACCCCTCCACTTT

abundance: NA
v_gene: TRBV5-6
j_gene: TRBJ1-4
d_gene: NA
CDR3aa: CASSPAGAAEKLFF
CDR3nt: TGTGCCAGCAGCCCCGCCGGCGCGGCGGAAAAACTGTTTTTT

abundance: NA
v_gene: TRBV7-9
j_gene: TRBJ2-1
d_gene: NA
CDR3aa: CASSSRVRESYNEQFF
CDR3nt: TGTGCCAGCAGCTCCCGCGTAAGGGAGTCCTACAATGAGCAGTTCTTC

abundance: few
v_gene: TRBV7-8
j_gene: TRBJ2-3
d_gene: NA
CDR3aa: CASSLAQGLVTDTQYF
CDR3nt: TGTGCCAGCAGCTTAGCCCAGGGCCTTGTTACAGATACGCAGTATTTT

abundance: NA
v_gene: TRBV29-1
j_gene: TRBJ2-7
d_gene: NA
CDR3aa: CSVVGGRKDRHEQYF
CDR3nt: TGCAGCGTCGTCGGGGGGCGGAAGGATCGCCACGAGCAGTACTTC

abundance: NA
v_gene: TRBV27
j_gene: TRBJ2-2
d_gene: TRBD2
CDR3aa: CASSLLAGNTGELFF
CDR3nt: TGTGCCAGCAGCCTCCTAGCGGGGAACACCGGGGAGCTGTTTTTT

abundance: NA
v_gene: TRBV11-2
j_gene: TRBJ2-2
d_gene: NA
CDR3aa: CASSLAAENTGELFF
CDR3nt: TGTGCCAGCAGCTTAGCTGCGGAGAACACCGGGGAGCTGTTTTTT

abundance: many
v_gene: TRBV6-5
j_gene: TRBJ2-2
d_gene: TRBD2
CDR3aa: CASSYSTSGSTGELFF
CDR3nt: TGTGCCAGCAGTTACTCGACTAGCGGGAGCACCGGGGAGCTGTTTTTT

abundance: NA
v_gene: TRBV19
j_gene: TRBJ1-1
d_gene: NA
CDR3aa: CASRLRSDTEAFF
CDR3nt: TGTGCCAGTAGACTTCGAAGCGACACTGAAGCTTTCTTT

abundance: NA
v_gene: TRBV29-1
j_gene: TRBJ2-5
d_gene: TRBD1
CDR3aa: CSVEDQGAPETQYF
CDR3nt: TGCAGCGTTGAAGATCAGGGGGCCCCAGAGACCCAGTACTTC

abundance: NA
v_gene: TRBV27
j_gene: TRBJ2-7
d_gene: TRBD2
CDR3aa: CASSLGAGGPYEQYF
CDR3nt: TGTGCCAGCAGTTTAGGAGCGGGGGGGCCCTACGAGCAGTACTTC

abundance: NA
v_gene: TRBV28
j_gene: TRBJ1-2
d_gene: TRBD1
CDR3aa: CASSLPGTAHYGYTF
CDR3nt: TGTGCCAGCAGTTTACCGGGGACAGCACACTATGGCTACACCTTC

abundance: once
v_gene: TRBV20-1
j_gene: TRBJ1-2
d_gene: NA
CDR3aa: CSASPGSSYTF
CDR3nt: TGCAGTGCTAGCCCCGGTAGTAGCTACACCTTC

abundance: NA
v_gene: TRBV28
j_gene: TRBJ1-1
d_gene: NA
CDR3aa: CASTDGGVGTEAFF
CDR3nt: TGTGCCAGCACTGACGGAGGGGTTGGAACTGAAGCTTTCTTT

abundance: NA
v_gene: TRBV6-4
j_gene: TRBJ2-3
d_gene: TRBD2
CDR3aa: CASVGTSGISTDTQYF
CDR3nt: TGTGCCAGCGTGGGGACTAGCGGGATTAGCACAGATACGCAGTATTTT

abundance: NA
v_gene: TRBV9
j_gene: TRBJ2-7
d_gene: TRBD1
CDR3aa: CASTVGVDRGRQQYF
CDR3nt: TGTGCCAGCACCGTGGGGGTGGACAGGGGTCGGCAGCAGTACTTC

abundance: NA
v_gene: TRBV7-2
j_gene: TRBJ2-1
d_gene: NA
CDR3aa: CASSSYGQGPWLF
CDR3nt: TGTGCCAGCAGCTCCTACGGCCAGGGCCCTTGGCTCTTC

abundance: NA
v_gene: TRBV5-4
j_gene: TRBJ1-2
d_gene: NA
CDR3aa: CASSLGGGTYGYTF
CDR3nt: TGTGCCAGCAGCTTGGGTGGGGGGACCTATGGCTACACCTTC

abundance: NA
v_gene: TRBV19
j_gene: TRBJ1-2
d_gene: NA
CDR3aa: CASTGPTGSGTF
CDR3nt: TGTGCCAGTACGGGACCAACAGGGTCAGGCACCTTC

abundance: once
v_gene: TRBV5-1
j_gene: TRBJ1-1
d_gene: NA
CDR3aa: CASSNTGRMNTEAFF
CDR3nt: TGCGCCAGCAGCAACACAGGAAGGATGAACACTGAAGCTTTCTTT

abundance: NA
v_gene: TRBV19
j_gene: TRBJ1-3
d_gene: NA
CDR3aa: CASSTPRGVSGNTIYF
CDR3nt: TGTGCCAGTAGTACCCCGCGGGGTGTCTCTGGAAACACCATATATTTT

abundance: NA
v_gene: TRBV27
j_gene: TRBJ2-3
d_gene: TRBD1
CDR3aa: CASSLMRTGEGADTQYF
CDR3nt: TGTGCCAGCAGTTTAATGAGGACAGGGGAGGGGGCAGATACGCAGTATTTT

abundance: NA
v_gene: TRBV30
j_gene: TRBJ1-1
d_gene: NA
CDR3aa: CAWSGGVGTEAFF
CDR3nt: TGTGCCTGGAGTGGGGGAGTTGGCACTGAAGCTTTCTTT

abundance: NA
v_gene: TRBV27
j_gene: TRBJ1-1
d_gene: NA
CDR3aa: CASSSLTGKNTEAFF
CDR3nt: TGTGCCAGCAGTTCCCTTACAGGAAAGAACACTGAAGCTTTCTTT

abundance: NA
v_gene: TRBV7-9
j_gene: TRBJ2-1
d_gene: TRBD2
CDR3aa: CASSGRGLARNSYNEQFF
CDR3nt: TGTGCCAGCAGCGGGCGGGGACTAGCGAGGAACTCCTACAATGAGCAGTTCTTC

abundance: NA
v_gene: TRBV7-3
j_gene: TRBJ2-2
d_gene: TRBD1
CDR3aa: CASSSMRDRETGELFF
CDR3nt: TGTGCCAGCAGCTCGATGAGGGACAGGGAAACCGGGGAGCTGTTTTTT

abundance: NA
v_gene: TRBV21-1
j_gene: TRBJ2-3
d_gene: NA
CDR3aa: CASSKLNGVPASRTGGSTDTQYF
CDR3nt: TGTGCCAGCAGCAAACTAAACGGGGTGCCCGCGTCCCGGACAGGGGGTTCCACAGATACGCAGTATTTT

abundance: NA
v_gene: TRBV30
j_gene: TRBJ1-2
d_gene: NA
CDR3aa: CAWSEDAGNYGYTF
CDR3nt: TGTGCCTGGAGTGAAGACGCGGGTAACTATGGCTACACCTTC

abundance: NA
v_gene: TRBV5-1
j_gene: TRBJ2-5
d_gene: NA
CDR3aa: CASSSVEETQYF
CDR3nt: TGCGCCAGCAGCTCGGTCGAAGAGACCCAGTACTTC

abundance: NA
v_gene: TRBV6-1
j_gene: TRBJ1-1
d_gene: TRBD1
CDR3aa: CASGTGEGTEAFF
CDR3nt: TGTGCCAGCGGGACAGGGGAGGGGACTGAAGCTTTCTTT

abundance: NA
v_gene: TRBV7-6
j_gene: TRBJ2-5
d_gene: NA
CDR3aa: CASSLGSGAETQYF
CDR3nt: TGTGCCAGCAGCTTAGGATCCGGTGCGGAGACCCAGTACTTC